The 21 T cell receptor beta chains below come from one sample, sequenced in a study of blood T cell repertoires in COVID-19. The data were produced by immunoSEQ multiplex PCR, yet TCRdb's version contains in-frame clones alone and is incomplete. This repertoire shows roughly 70,000 clones, roughly 90% found once; its top ten account for about 7%. Sequencing was done on a sample of peripheral blood. Receptor source: a human donor in a cohort sampled during active COVID-19.

The V call is TRBV12-3 or TRBV12-4, the J call TRBJ1-2; 7 positions match TRBD1. The J segment lost 8 bases and the V segment lost 7 bases, leaving 10 bases of the junction unmatched. This CDR3 comprises 13 residues. The CDR3 sequence is CASTLGTGVGYTF. In DNA, the CDR3 is TGTGCCAGCACCTTGGGAACAGGGGTAGGCTACACCTTC.

The rearrangement links TRBV12-3 or TRBV12-4 to TRBJ2-2; D is perhaps TRBD2 (5 bases). The CDR3 has 13 amino acids. The ends were cut back, 3 bases at V and 6 bases at J, with 8 bases in the middle. This CDR3 reads CASSLGGPGELFF. In DNA form, the CDR3 reads TGTGCCAGCAGTTTGGGCGGGCCCGGGGAGCTGTTTTTT.

This chain links TRBV5-1 with TRBJ1-4; D not certain. This CDR3 comprises 16 residues. Trimming removed 5 bases from V and 0 bases from J, with 14 bases in between. CDR1 SGHRS and CDR2 YFSETQ come from the germline V gene. In DNA form, the CDR3 reads TGCGCCAGCAGGTATCGGCCAGGCTCAACTAATGAAAAACTGTTTTTT. This gives the protein CASRYRPGSTNEKLFF.

The V gene is TRBV7-6, the J gene TRBJ2-5; 9 nucleotides line up with TRBD2. The V gene's germline CDR1 is SGHVS and CDR2 FNYEAQ. V lost 1 base, J lost 2 bases, and 8 bases stayed unmatched. There are 17 residues in the CDR3. The CDR3 loop is CASSLGPLAGGQETQYF. CDR3 DNA: TGTGCCAGCAGCTTAGGCCCCTTGGCGGGGGGGCAAGAGACCCAGTACTTC.

The V and J genes are TRBV27 and TRBJ2-1; D gene unclear. The CDR3 extends over 13 amino acids. V was shortened by 3 bases and J by 4 bases, with 7 bases between the two germline ends. Per the germline V gene, CDR1 is MNHEY and CDR2 is SMNVEV (reference sequence). The CDR3 nucleotides are TGTGCCAGCAGTTTGAACAGTTACAATGAGCAGTTCTTC. As protein: CASSLNSYNEQFF.

This chain links TRBV5-4 with TRBJ1-5; 9 nucleotides line up with TRBD1. The trim removed 4 bases at V and 2 bases at J, leaving 7 bases unmatched. Germline V gene lookup returns CDR1 SGHNT and CDR2 YYREEE (reference sequence). The CDR3 runs to 16 residues. The DNA of the CDR3 is TGTGCCAGCAGCCTATCGGACAGGGGCGGCAATCAGCCCCAGCATTTT. This gives the protein CASSLSDRGGNQPQHF. The variable domain in full, completed from reference TRBV5-4 and TRBJ1-5, reads ETGVTQSPTHLIKTRGQQVTLRCSSQSGHNTVSWYQQALGQGPQFIFQYYREEENGRGNFPPRFSGLQFPNYSSELNVNALELDDSALYLCASSLSDRGGNQPQHFGDGTRLSIL.

V and J are TRBV9 and TRBJ1-2; 9 nucleotides agree with TRBD1. This CDR3 is 16 amino acids long. Germline CDR1 and CDR2: SGDLS and YYNGEE. V lost 4 bases to trimming and J lost 6 bases; unmatched junction nucleotides: 13. The CDR3 bases are TGTGCCAGCAGCACCTACGGACAGGGGAAAGGGGATGGCTACACCTTC. Residues: CASSTYGQGKGDGYTF.

This chain joins TRBV11-2 and TRBJ1-6, with D tentatively TRBD1 (5 bases). From germline, CDR1 is SGHAT and CDR2 FQNNGV. The CDR3 is made up of 15 amino acids. V gave up 5 bases and J gave up 4 bases, with 12 bases separating them. CDR3 nucleotides: TGTGCCAGCAGCCGGGGGGATATTTATAATTCACCCCTCCACTTT. Its translation is CASSRGDIYNSPLHF.

The gene calls are TRBV27 and TRBJ1-4, with 7 bases that match TRBD1. The germline V gene has CDR1 MNHEY and CDR2 SMNVEV (reference sequence). This CDR3 region has 14 residues. The J segment lost 7 bases and the V segment lost 7 bases, leaving 9 bases of the junction unmatched. The CDR3 DNA reads as TGTGCCAGCAATGCGGGACAGTATGTTGAAAAACTGTTTTTT. Its translation is CASNAGQYVEKLFF.

V is TRBV12-5 and J is TRBJ1-1; TRBD1 is a possible D gene (5 bases). Trimming shortened V by 4 bases and J by 6 bases, and 15 bases separated the two germline ends. Germline CDR1 LGHNT, CDR2 FRNRAP. The CDR3 is 14 amino acids. The CDR3 loop reads CASGSAGDSPEAFF. CDR3 nucleotides: TGTGCTAGTGGTTCCGCGGGGGACTCCCCTGAAGCTTTCTTT.

This clone showed up just once. V and J are TRBV2 and TRBJ2-7; possibly TRBD1 for D (6 bases). With 8 bases removed from V and 7 bases from J, the gap between germline ends came to 15 bases. Germline values: CDR1 SNHLY, CDR2 FYNNEI. The CDR3 length is 12 residues. The CDR3 sequence: CASLTGPGEQYF. The CDR3 nucleotides are TGTGCCAGCTTAACAGGGCCCGGGGAGCAGTACTTC.

This chain links TRBV9 with TRBJ1-3, with D perhaps matching TRBD1 (6 bases). Trimming took 4 bases from V and 4 from J, leaving 12 bases between them. Germline V CDR1 and CDR2: SGDLS, YYNGEE. The length of the CDR3 is 14 residues. CDR3 sequence reads: CASSPDSGGNTIYF. CDR3 DNA: TGTGCCAGCAGCCCGGACAGTGGGGGAAACACCATATATTTT. The full variable domain, with the rest looked up from reference TRBV9 and TRBJ1-3, is DSGVTQTPKHLITATGQRVTLRCSPRSGDLSVYWYQQSLDQGLQFLIQYYNGEERAKGNILERFSAQQFPDLHSELNLSSLELGDSALYFCASSPDSGGNTIYFGEGSWLTVV.

DNA for the CDR3: TGTGCCAGCACCAAAGCGGGGACGGCAAACACTGAAGCTTTCTTT. Translated, it gives CASTKAGTANTEAFF. The chain recombines TRBV6-5 with TRBJ1-1; TRBD1 might be the D (5 bases). The germline CDR1 and CDR2 sequences are MNHEY and SVGAGI. V shed 7 bases and J shed 2 bases, with 17 bases lying between them. The CDR3 sequence is 15 residues long.

The chain links TRBV5-6 to TRBJ1-6, with 7 positions matching TRBD1. Germline V gives CDR1 SGHDT, CDR2 YYEEEE. V shed 4 bases and J 5 bases; nucleotides not matched to a gene: 3. This CDR3 region has 14 residues. The CDR3 reads CASSLDRDNSPLHF. CDR3 nucleotides: TGTGCCAGCAGCCTCGACAGGGATAATTCACCCCTCCACTTT.

This clone was seen a few times. The chain combines TRBV3-1 (or the pseudogene TRBV3-2) with TRBJ2-1; 9 bases agree with TRBD2. V gave up 0 bases and J gave up 5 bases; unmatched junction bases: 8. The germline CDR1 and CDR2 sequences are LGHDT and YNNKEL (reference sequence). CDR3 length: 17 residues. CDR3 in amino acids: CASSQEGRGGRHNEQFF. As DNA, the CDR3 is TGTGCCAGCAGCCAAGAAGGGCGGGGGGGCCGTCACAATGAGCAGTTCTTC.

CDR3 in amino acids: CASSEASGRSNQPQHF. As DNA, the CDR3 is TGTGCCAGCAGTGAAGCGTCAGGGAGGAGCAATCAGCCCCAGCATTTT. V gene TRBV2 combines with J gene TRBJ1-5, with D maybe TRBD1 (5 bases). Germline assignment: CDR1 SNHLY and CDR2 FYNNEI. Trimming cost V 0 bases and J 1 base, with 10 bases left between them. This CDR3 has 16 residues.

The genes are TRBV2 and TRBJ2-7; 8 bases fit TRBD2. The J segment lost 3 bases and the V segment lost 6 bases, leaving 10 bases of the junction unmatched. The CDR3 totals 15 residues. The V gene's germline CDR1 is SNHLY and CDR2 FYNNEI. DNA for the CDR3: TGTGCCAGCAGGGTTAGCGGGGAGCCCCACTACGAGCAGTACTTC. This codes for CASRVSGEPHYEQYF.

The chain's CDR3 is CASSRTGNSGNTIYF. DNA for the CDR3: TGTGCCAGCTCCCGGACGGGGAACTCTGGAAACACCATATATTTT. The chain joins TRBV28 to TRBJ1-3; D not resolved. The V end was cut by 8 bases, the J end by 0 bases, with 14 bases between. Germline assignment: CDR1 MDHEN and CDR2 SYDVKM. CDR3 length equals 15 residues.

The V gene is TRBV6-5, the J gene TRBJ2-3; 13 nucleotides agree with TRBD2. V gave up 4 bases and J gave up 5 bases; unmatched junction bases: 6. The length of the CDR3 is 16 residues. CDR1 is MNHEY and CDR2 is SVGAGI in the germline V gene. CDR3 protein: CASSFTSGGAGDTQYF. The CDR3 DNA reads TGTGCCAGCAGTTTCACTAGCGGGGGGGCGGGAGATACGCAGTATTTT.

The chain uses TRBV5-1 and TRBJ1-2; D possibly corresponds to TRBD1 (5 bases). Germline V gene data show CDR1 as SGHRS and CDR2 as YFSETQ. The length of the CDR3 is 15 residues. V shed 5 bases and J shed 0 bases, with 14 bases lying between them. The CDR3 DNA follows: TGCGCCAGCAGAGCGGGACTGATAGCTAACTATGGCTACACCTTC. Its translation: CASRAGLIANYGYTF. The whole variable domain, remainder taken from reference TRBV5-1 and TRBJ1-2, is KAGVTQTPRYLIKTRGQQVTLSCSPISGHRSVSWYQQTPGQGLQFLFEYFSETQRNKGNFPGRFSGRQFSNSRSEMNVSTLELGDSALYLCASRAGLIANYGYTFGSGTRLTVV.

The chain is built from TRBV6-2 or TRBV6-3 and TRBJ2-7; the match to TRBD2 covers 7 bases. Germline V gene lookup returns CDR1 MNHEY and CDR2 SVGEGT. The CDR3 has 18 residues. Unmatched junction bases numbered 17, after V lost 4 bases and J lost 2 bases. CDR3 in DNA: TGTGCCAGCAGTTGGGGGGGGTTTGTGACTTCAAGGCCCTACGAGCAGTACTTC. This gives the protein CASSWGGFVTSRPYEQYF.